This T cell receptor (beta chain) comes out of a study of control samples from healthy donors and cancer patients. This CDR3 comprises 16 residues. The germline CDR1 and CDR2 sequences are SGHRS and YFSETQ. Germline trimming cut 4 bases from V and 3 bases from J; bases unmatched to any gene: 8. Profiling relied on immunoSEQ multiplex PCR, and the TCRdb table lists in-frame clones only, not all of them. The sample comprises approximately 190,000 clones, over 80% of which are singletons, and less than 2% rests with the top ten. This sequence originates from a man under 40 in good health. Sequencing input: blood. The rearrangement joins TRBV5-1 to TRBJ2-2; 8 bases agree with TRBD1. The CDR3 protein is CASSAGTTGDTGELFF. In DNA form, the CDR3 reads TGCGCCAGCAGCGCCGGAACGACAGGGGACACCGGGGAGCTGTTTTTT.